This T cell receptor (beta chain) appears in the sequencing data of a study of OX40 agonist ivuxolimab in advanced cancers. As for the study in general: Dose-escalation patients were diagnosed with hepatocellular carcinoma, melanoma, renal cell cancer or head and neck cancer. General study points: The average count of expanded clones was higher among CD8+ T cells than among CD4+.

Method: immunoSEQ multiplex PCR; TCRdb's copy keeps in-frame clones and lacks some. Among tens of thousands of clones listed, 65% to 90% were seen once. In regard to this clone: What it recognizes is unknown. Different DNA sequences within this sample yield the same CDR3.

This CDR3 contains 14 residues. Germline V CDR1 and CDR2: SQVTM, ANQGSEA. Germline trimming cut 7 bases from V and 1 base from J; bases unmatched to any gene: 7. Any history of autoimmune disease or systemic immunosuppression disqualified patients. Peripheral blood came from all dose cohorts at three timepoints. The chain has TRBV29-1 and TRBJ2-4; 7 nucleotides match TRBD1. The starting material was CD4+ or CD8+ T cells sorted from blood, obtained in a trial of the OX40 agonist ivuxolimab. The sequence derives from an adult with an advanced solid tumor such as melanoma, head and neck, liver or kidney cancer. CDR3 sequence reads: CSDRDRGAKNIQYF. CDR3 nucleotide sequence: TGCAGCGATCGGGACAGAGGTGCCAAAAACATTCAGTACTTC.